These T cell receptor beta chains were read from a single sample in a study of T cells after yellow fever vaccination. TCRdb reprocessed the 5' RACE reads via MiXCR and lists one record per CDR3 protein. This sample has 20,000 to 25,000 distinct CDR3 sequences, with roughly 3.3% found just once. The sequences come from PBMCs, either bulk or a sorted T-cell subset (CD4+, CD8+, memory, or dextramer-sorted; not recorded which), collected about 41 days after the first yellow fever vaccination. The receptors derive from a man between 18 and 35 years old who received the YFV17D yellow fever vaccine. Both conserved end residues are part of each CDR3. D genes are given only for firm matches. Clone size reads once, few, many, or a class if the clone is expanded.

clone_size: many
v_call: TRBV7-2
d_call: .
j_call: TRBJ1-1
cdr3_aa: CASSPYPGATEAFF
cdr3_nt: TGTGCCAGCAGCCCTTACCCAGGGGCCACTGAAGCTTTCTTT

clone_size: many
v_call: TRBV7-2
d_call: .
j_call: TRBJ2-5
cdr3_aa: CASSLRPVQETQYF
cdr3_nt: TGTGCCAGCAGCTTAAGGCCAGTACAAGAGACCCAGTACTTC

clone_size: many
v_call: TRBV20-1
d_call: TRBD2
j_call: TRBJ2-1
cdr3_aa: CSARGGGGDEQFF
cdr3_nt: TGCAGTGCTAGGGGCGGGGGGGGCGATGAGCAGTTCTTC

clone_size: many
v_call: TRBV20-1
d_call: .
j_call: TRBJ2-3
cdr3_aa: CSAKTSINTDTQYF
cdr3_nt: TGCAGTGCTAAAACTTCTATAAACACAGATACGCAGTATTTT

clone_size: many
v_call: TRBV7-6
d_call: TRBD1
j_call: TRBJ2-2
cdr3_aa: CASSLVGTADTGELFF
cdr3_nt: TGTGCCAGCAGCTTAGTGGGGACAGCGGACACCGGGGAGCTGTTTTTT

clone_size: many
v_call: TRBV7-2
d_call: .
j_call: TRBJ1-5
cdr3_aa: CASSFGRDQPQHF
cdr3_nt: TGTGCCAGCAGCTTTGGCAGGGACCAGCCCCAGCATTTT

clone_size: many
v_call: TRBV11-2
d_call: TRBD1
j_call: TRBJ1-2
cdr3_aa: CASSTTGAVGYTF
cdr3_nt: TGTGCCAGCAGCACGACAGGGGCGGTTGGCTACACCTTC

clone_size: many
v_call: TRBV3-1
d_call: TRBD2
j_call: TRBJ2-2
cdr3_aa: CASSQQTSGRNTGELFF
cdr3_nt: TGTGCCAGCAGCCAGCAGACTAGCGGGCGAAACACCGGGGAGCTGTTTTTT

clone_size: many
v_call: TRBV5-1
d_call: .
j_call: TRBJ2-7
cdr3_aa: CASSMGDVQSYEQYF
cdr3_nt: TGCGCCAGCAGCATGGGGGACGTTCAAAGTTACGAGCAGTACTTC

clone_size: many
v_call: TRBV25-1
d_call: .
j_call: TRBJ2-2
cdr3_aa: CASSESGVGELFF
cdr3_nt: TGTGCCAGCAGTGAATCAGGGGTAGGGGAGCTGTTTTTT

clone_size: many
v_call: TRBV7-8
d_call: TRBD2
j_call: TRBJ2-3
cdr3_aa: CASSLEFTSGGATDTQYF
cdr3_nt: TGTGCCAGCAGCTTAGAATTCACTAGCGGGGGGGCAACAGATACGCAGTATTTT

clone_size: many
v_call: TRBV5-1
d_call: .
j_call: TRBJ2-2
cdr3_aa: CASSARPTGTGELFF
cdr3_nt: TGCGCCAGCAGCGCGCGACCCACAGGGACCGGGGAGCTGTTTTTT

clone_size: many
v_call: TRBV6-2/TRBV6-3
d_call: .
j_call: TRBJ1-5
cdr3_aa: CASSYPSWEGQIPPQHF
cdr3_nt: TGTGCCAGCAGTTACCCTTCATGGGAGGGTCAGATTCCGCCCCAGCATTTT

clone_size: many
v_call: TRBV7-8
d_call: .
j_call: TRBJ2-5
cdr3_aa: CASSSRVAGETQYF
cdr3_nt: TGTGCCAGCAGCTCCCGGGTGGCGGGAGAGACCCAGTACTTC

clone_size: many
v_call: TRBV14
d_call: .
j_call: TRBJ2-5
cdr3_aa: CASSQQETQYF
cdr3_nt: TGTGCCAGCAGCCAGCAAGAGACCCAGTACTTC

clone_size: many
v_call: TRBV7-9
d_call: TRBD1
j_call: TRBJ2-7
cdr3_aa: CASSLKDRGNEQYF
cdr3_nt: TGTGCCAGCAGCTTGAAGGACAGGGGCAACGAGCAGTACTTC

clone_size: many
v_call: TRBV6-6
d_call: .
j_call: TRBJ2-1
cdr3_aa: CASVGPYNEQFF
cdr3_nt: TGTGCCAGCGTTGGCCCCTACAATGAGCAGTTCTTC

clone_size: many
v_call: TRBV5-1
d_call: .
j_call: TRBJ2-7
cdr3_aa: CASSSAGFGGEQYF
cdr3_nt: TGCGCCAGCAGCTCTGCCGGGTTTGGTGGCGAGCAGTACTTC

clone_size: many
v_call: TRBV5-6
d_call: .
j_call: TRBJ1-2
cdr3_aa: CASSWEGGYTF
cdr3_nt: TGTGCCAGCAGCTGGGAAGGCGGCTACACCTTC

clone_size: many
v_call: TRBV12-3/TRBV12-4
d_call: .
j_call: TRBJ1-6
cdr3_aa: CASSLRDSPLHF
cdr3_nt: TGTGCCAGCAGTTTAAGAGATTCACCCCTCCACTTT

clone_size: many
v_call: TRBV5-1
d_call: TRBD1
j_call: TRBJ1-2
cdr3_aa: CASSFTGANGYTF
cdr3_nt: TGCGCCAGCAGCTTCACAGGGGCGAATGGCTACACCTTC

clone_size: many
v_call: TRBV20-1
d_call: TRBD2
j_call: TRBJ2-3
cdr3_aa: CSASAGADGDTQYF
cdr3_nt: TGCAGTGCATCAGCGGGGGCCGACGGAGATACGCAGTATTTT

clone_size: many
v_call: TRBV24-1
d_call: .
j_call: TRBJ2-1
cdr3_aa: CATSDRTGIGSSYNEQFF
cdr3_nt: TGTGCCACCAGTGATCGTACAGGGATTGGAAGCTCCTACAATGAGCAGTTCTTC

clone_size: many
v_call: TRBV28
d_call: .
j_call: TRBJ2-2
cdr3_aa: CASSAGGVRDTGELFF
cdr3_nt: TGTGCCAGCAGTGCAGGGGGGGTAAGGGACACCGGGGAGCTGTTTTTT

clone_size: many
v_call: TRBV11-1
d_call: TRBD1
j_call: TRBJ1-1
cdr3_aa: CASSLDRPGIEAFF
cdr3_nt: TGTGCCAGCAGCTTGGACAGGCCGGGTATTGAAGCTTTCTTT

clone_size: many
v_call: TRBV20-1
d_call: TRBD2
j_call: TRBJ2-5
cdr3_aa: CSATDLAGVETQYF
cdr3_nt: TGCAGTGCTACCGACCTAGCGGGGGTGGAGACCCAGTACTTC

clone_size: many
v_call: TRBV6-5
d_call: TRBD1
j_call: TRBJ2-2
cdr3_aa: CASGVHRGDTGELFF
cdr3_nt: TGTGCCAGCGGGGTACACAGGGGGGACACCGGGGAGCTGTTTTTT

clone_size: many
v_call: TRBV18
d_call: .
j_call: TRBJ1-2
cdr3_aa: CASSPERNGYTF
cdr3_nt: TGTGCCAGCTCACCAGAGAGGAATGGCTACACCTTC

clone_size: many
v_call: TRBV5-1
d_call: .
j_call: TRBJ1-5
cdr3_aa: CASSPDVRDQPQHF
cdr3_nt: TGCGCCAGCAGCCCGGATGTACGGGATCAGCCCCAGCATTTT

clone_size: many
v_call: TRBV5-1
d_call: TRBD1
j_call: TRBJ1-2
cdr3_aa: CASSGQGDGYTF
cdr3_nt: TGCGCCAGCAGCGGACAGGGGGACGGCTACACCTTC

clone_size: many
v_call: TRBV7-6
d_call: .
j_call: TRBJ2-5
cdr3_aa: CASRRTYQRSQETQYF
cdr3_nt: TGTGCCAGCAGGCGGACTTATCAGCGGAGCCAAGAGACCCAGTACTTC

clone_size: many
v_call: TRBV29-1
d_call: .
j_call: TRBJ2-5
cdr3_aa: CSAESVGRETQYF
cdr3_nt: TGCAGCGCTGAATCCGTGGGGCGGGAGACCCAGTACTTC

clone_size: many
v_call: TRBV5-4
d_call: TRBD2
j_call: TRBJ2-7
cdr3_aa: CASSLAAGGSYEQYF
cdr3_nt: TGTGCCAGCAGCTTGGCAGCGGGGGGCTCCTACGAGCAGTACTTC

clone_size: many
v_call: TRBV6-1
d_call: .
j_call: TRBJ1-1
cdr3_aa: CASSDHRASNTEAFF
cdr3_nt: TGTGCCAGCAGTGATCACAGGGCCTCGAACACTGAAGCTTTCTTT

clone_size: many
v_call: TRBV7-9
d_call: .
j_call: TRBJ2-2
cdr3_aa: CASSPRNTGELFF
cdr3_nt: TGTGCCAGCAGCCCAAGAAACACCGGGGAGCTGTTTTTT

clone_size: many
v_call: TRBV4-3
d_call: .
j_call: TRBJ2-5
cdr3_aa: CASSQEALGGTQYF
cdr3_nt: TGCGCCAGCAGCCAAGAGGCCCTCGGGGGGACCCAGTACTTC

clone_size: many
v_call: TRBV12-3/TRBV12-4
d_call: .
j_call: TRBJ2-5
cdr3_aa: CASSLRSGYQETQYF
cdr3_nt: TGTGCCAGCAGTTTAAGGTCAGGGTACCAAGAGACCCAGTACTTC